These 20 T cell receptor beta chains were all obtained from the same sample, sequenced in a study of blood T cells in healthy people across ages. Primed by a sample-barcoded 5' primer and a J-beta primer mix, a second PCR proceeded for 7 to 11 cycles. TCRdb re-derived calls from the 5' RACE reads in MiXCR, one entry per CDR3 protein. The sample records 850,000 to 1,300,000 distinct CDR3 sequences, 45% being singletons. Sequencing input: blood. The receptor source for this set is a woman aged 60-75 years in good health.

The J gene is TRBJ2-1, the V gene TRBV7-8, with 7 bases that match TRBD2. There are 14 residues in the CDR3. V was clipped by 5 bases and J by 7 bases; unmatched bases: 8. Germline-derived CDR1 and CDR2 are SGHVS and FQNEAQ. The CDR3 spells CASSPFGRFNEQFF. The CDR3 DNA sequence: TGTGCCAGCAGCCCATTCGGGAGGTTTAATGAGCAGTTCTTC.

Turning to this clonotype: Relative to the germline gene, one junction end is altered; a read error may explain this. The chain has TRBV12-3 or TRBV12-4 and TRBJ2-3; D is possibly TRBD1 or TRBD2 (6 bases each). The length of the CDR3 is 16 residues. This CDR3 is CASSWEDSLSIDTQYF. Here the CDR3 DNA reads TGTGCCAGCAGCTGGGAGGACAGCCTGAGCATAGATACGCAGTATTTT.

This rearrangement joins TRBV18 to TRBJ1-4, with D possibly being TRBD1 (6 bases). Trimming stripped 10 bases from V and 3 bases from J, with 18 bases between. Germline values: CDR1 KGHSH, CDR2 LQKENI. This CDR3 contains 15 residues. CDR3 bases: TGTGCCAACTCCCTCAAGGACAGATCTAATGAAAAACTGTTTTTT. It translates to CANSLKDRSNEKLFF.

This sequence joins TRBV20-1 and TRBJ2-5, with 7 bases identical to TRBD1. V dropped 0 bases and J dropped 7; count of bases not matched to a gene: 11. Germline V gene lookup returns CDR1 DFQATT and CDR2 SNEGSKA (reference sequence). The CDR3 extends over 15 amino acids. The CDR3 reads CSARDGKTGRGTQYF. The DNA for the CDR3 is TGCAGTGCTAGAGACGGAAAGACAGGGCGCGGGACCCAGTACTTC.

V usage is TRBV15 and J usage is TRBJ1-1; D gene uncertain. This CDR3 spans 11 amino acids. V was shortened by 6 bases and J by 5 bases, with 7 bases between the two germline ends. Germline V CDR1 and CDR2: LNHNV, YYDKDF (reference sequence). The CDR3 DNA follows: TGTGCCACCAGGGATTTTACTGAAGCTTTCTTT. This encodes CATRDFTEAFF. The full variable domain, its missing parts supplied by reference TRBV15 and TRBJ1-1, is DAMVIQNPRYQVTQFGKPVTLSCSQTLNHNVMYWYQQKSSQAPKLLFHYYDKDFNNEADTPDNFQSRRPNTSFCFLDIRSPGLGDTAMYLCATRDFTEAFFGQGTRLTVV.

The genes are TRBV24-1 and TRBJ2-1, with 8 nucleotides matching TRBD2. Trimming removed 5 bases from V and 9 bases from J; junction bases left unmatched: 8. The CDR3 is 14 amino acids. Germline V CDR1 and CDR2: KGHDR, SFDVKD. The CDR3 loop reads CATSGSGSLGEQFF. Here the CDR3 DNA reads TGTGCCACCAGTGGGAGCGGGAGTCTGGGTGAGCAGTTCTTC.

This clonotype was seen a handful of times. The CDR3 loop is CASSGTGVYEKLFF. CDR3 in DNA: TGTGCCAGCAGCGGGACAGGGGTTTATGAAAAACTGTTTTTT. V gene TRBV2 combines with J gene TRBJ1-4; TRBD1 matches at 10 bases. Losses at the gene ends were 6 bases for V and 6 bases for J; bases not matched to a gene: 4. Looked up from germline, CDR1 is SNHLY and CDR2 is FYNNEI. The CDR3 is 14 amino acids.

The chain has TRBV27 and TRBJ2-1; TRBD1 aligns across 9 bases. V lost 1 base and J lost 6; bases outside the gene matches: 4. CDR1 is MNHEY and CDR2 is SMNVEV in the germline V gene (reference sequence). This CDR3 has 15 amino acids. The DNA of the CDR3 is TGTGCCAGCAGTTTATGGGACAGGGTTGGCAATGAGCAGTTCTTC. This gives the protein CASSLWDRVGNEQFF.

This clonotype was seen a single time. CDR3 sequence: CSARPWDTEAFF. CDR3 in DNA: TGCAGCGCCCGCCCGTGGGACACTGAAGCTTTCTTT. The rearrangement uses TRBV29-1 and TRBJ1-1; D is undetermined. The V end was cut by 7 bases, the J end by 3 bases, with 12 bases between. Germline CDR1 is SQVTM and CDR2 is ANQGSEA. CDR3 length: 12 amino acids.

The genes are TRBV14 and TRBJ2-5; D gene ambiguous. The J call is doubtful: the DNA matches TRBJ2-7 better. Germline V gene data show CDR1 as SGHDN and CDR2 as FVKESK. The CDR3 spans 12 residues. CDR3 nucleotide sequence: TGTGCCAGCAGCCTCAAGGTCGGCGAGCAGTACTTC. Amino acids: CASSLKVGEQYF.

CDR3 region: CASSEVFVLAVNQETQYF. CDR3 in DNA: TGTGCCAGCAGTGAAGTTTTCGTCCTAGCGGTCAACCAAGAGACCCAGTACTTC. The chain carries TRBV6-1 and TRBJ2-5; 7 nucleotides align to TRBD2. The germline V gene has CDR1 MNHNS and CDR2 SASEGT. The junction had 11 bases not matched to a gene; V was cut back by 1 base and J by 0 bases. CDR3 length: 18 amino acids.

This clonotype was recorded a few times. The CDR3 is CASSRPAGQPQHF. The DNA of the CDR3 is TGTGCCAGCAGTCGACCAGCGGGGCAGCCCCAGCATTTT. The V and J genes are TRBV6-5 and TRBJ1-5; D gene ambiguous. The CDR3 has 13 residues. V was cut by 5 bases and J by 7 bases, with 12 bases left in between. Germline V gene lookup returns CDR1 MNHEY and CDR2 SVGAGI.

This clonotype has a handful of counts. The V gene is TRBV27, the J gene TRBJ1-5; D is possibly TRBD1 (5 bases). The V gene lost 0 bases and the J gene lost 9 bases, with 6 bases spanning the gap. The CDR3 contains 12 residues. Germline loops: CDR1 MNHEY, CDR2 SMNVEV (reference sequence). DNA for the CDR3: TGTGCCAGCAGTTTATCCCAGGGGCCCCAGCATTTT. As protein: CASSLSQGPQHF.

This chain links TRBV27 with TRBJ1-5; possible D gene TRBD1, 5 bases. Between the trimmed V and J ends, which lost 5 bases and 9 bases, there was a span of 14 bases. Looked up from germline, CDR1 is MNHEY and CDR2 is SMNVEV (reference sequence). This CDR3 has 13 residues. The CDR3 sequence: CASSRGEGVPQHF. The DNA for the CDR3 is TGTGCCAGCAGTCGAGGGGAAGGAGTGCCCCAGCATTTT.

CDR3 nucleotides: TGTGCCAGCAGCCAAAACAGGGTTCAGCCCCAGCATTTT. Encoded protein: CASSQNRVQPQHF. The chain employs TRBV7-2 and TRBJ1-5; D may be TRBD1 (6 bases). The CDR3 loop spans 13 amino acids. The germline CDR1 and CDR2 sequences are SGHTA and FQGNSA. Trimming cost V 5 bases and J 6 bases, with 11 bases left between them.

This clonotype was seen more than once but under ten times. The chain recombines TRBV2 with TRBJ2-3; 9 positions agree with TRBD2. CDR3 size: 16 residues. Germline lookup yields CDR1 SNHLY and CDR2 FYNNEI. V lost 6 bases to trimming and J lost 3 bases; unmatched junction nucleotides: 10. Here the CDR3 DNA reads TGTGCCAGCAGGGACTTGGCGGGAGGGCTTACAGATACGCAGTATTTT. Encoded protein: CASRDLAGGLTDTQYF.

This clonotype was counted only a few times. This chain uses TRBV3-1 with TRBJ2-3; the D gene is possibly TRBD2 (6 bases). The V gene's germline CDR1 is LGHDT and CDR2 YNNKEL (reference sequence). This CDR3 is built from 15 residues. Trimming removed 0 bases at V and 1 base at J, with 8 bases between. The CDR3 sequence is CASSQESSGTDTQYF. Here the CDR3 DNA reads TGTGCCAGCAGCCAAGAGTCTAGCGGCACAGATACGCAGTATTTT.

V and J are TRBV7-9 and TRBJ2-3, with D perhaps matching TRBD1 (6 bases). The V end was cut by 7 bases, the J end by 6 bases, with 29 bases between. Germline CDR1 SEHNR, CDR2 FQNEAQ (reference sequence). The CDR3 contains 18 residues. The CDR3 sequence is CASTFPLTDSILSDTQYF. CDR3 sequence (DNA): TGTGCCAGCACCTTCCCCCTCACGGACAGTATTCTTTCGGATACGCAGTATTTT.

The chain links TRBV24-1 to TRBJ2-1; 9 bases are shared with TRBD1. This CDR3 has 19 amino acids. Trimming took 1 base from V and 6 from J; bases not matched to a gene: 15. CDR1 KGHDR and CDR2 SFDVKD come from the germline V gene. The CDR3: CATSDLSTSDRGAFNEQFF. In nucleotides, the CDR3 is TGTGCCACCAGTGATTTATCAACTAGCGACAGGGGGGCGTTCAATGAGCAGTTCTTC.

This clonotype was seen ten or more times. This sequence joins TRBV7-2 and TRBJ2-5; D is uncertain. V lost 3 bases to trimming and J lost 6 bases, with 8 bases between them. The CDR3 is made up of 12 amino acids. CDR1 and CDR2 (germline): SGHTA, FQGNSA. The CDR3 loop reads CASSFPYQTQYF. The CDR3 nucleotides read TGTGCCAGCAGCTTCCCCTATCAGACCCAGTACTTC.